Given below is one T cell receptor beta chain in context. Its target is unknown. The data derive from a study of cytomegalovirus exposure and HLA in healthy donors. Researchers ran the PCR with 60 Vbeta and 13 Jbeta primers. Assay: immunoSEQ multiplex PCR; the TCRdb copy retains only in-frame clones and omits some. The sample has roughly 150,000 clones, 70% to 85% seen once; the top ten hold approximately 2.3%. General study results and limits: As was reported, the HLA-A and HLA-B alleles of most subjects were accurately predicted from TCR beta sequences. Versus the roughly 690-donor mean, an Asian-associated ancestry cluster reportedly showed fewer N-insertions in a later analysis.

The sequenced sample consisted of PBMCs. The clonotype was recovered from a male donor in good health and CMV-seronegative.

The CDR3 here is CASSQPGQGEQYF. CDR3 bases: TGTGCCAGCAGTCAACCGGGACAGGGCGAGCAGTACTTC. The chain has TRBV28 and TRBJ2-7; 9 bases fit TRBD1. CDR1 and CDR2 from the germline V gene are MDHEN and SYDVKM. This CDR3 comprises 13 residues. The trim removed 5 bases at V and 6 bases at J, leaving 5 bases unmatched.